The 22 T cell receptor beta chains below come from one sample, sequenced in a study of metastatic and nonmetastatic thyroid tumors. No treatment of any kind had been given to any patient before thyroid surgery. TCRdb reanalyzed the PCR reads with MiXCR. The sample records roughly 59,000 clones, 16% being singletons. Material for sequencing was blood. The source of these receptors is a male donor with papillary thyroid cancer or a benign thyroid nodule (not recorded which). Some clones in this sample may be carry-over from other donors' samples.

The chain employs TRBV5-6 and TRBJ2-7; possibly TRBD1 for D (6 bases). V was pared by 4 bases and J by 3 bases, with 11 bases between. Per the germline V gene, CDR1 is SGHDT and CDR2 is YYEEEE. The CDR3 has 13 residues. This CDR3 reads CASSLGQCYEQYF. CDR3 DNA: TGTGCCAGCAGCCTTGGACAGTGCTACGAGCAGTACTTC.

This clone was seen many times. The chain employs TRBV5-1 and TRBJ1-2, with D unresolved. CDR1 and CDR2 from the germline V gene are SGHRS and YFSETQ. The V gene lost 3 bases and the J gene lost 7 bases, with 13 bases spanning the gap. The CDR3 consists of 13 residues. DNA for the CDR3: TGCGCCAGCAGCTCGGCACTCTTCGGTGGCTACACCTTC. Protein sequence: CASSSALFGGYTF.

This clone was counted at least ten times. This chain joins TRBV5-6 and TRBJ2-1; 12 bases fit TRBD2. Trimming took 5 bases from V and 14 from J; bases not matched to a gene: 14. The CDR3 runs to 15 residues. The germline CDR1 and CDR2 sequences are SGHDT and YYEEEE. The CDR3 protein is CASRTRGLAGPLEFF. CDR3 DNA: TGTGCCAGCAGGACCCGAGGACTAGCGGGACCCCTCGAGTTCTTC. Supplemented by reference TRBV5-6 and TRBJ2-1, the full variable domain reads DAGVTQSPTHLIKTRGQQVTLRCSPKSGHDTVSWYQQALGQGPQFIFQYYEEEERQRGNFPDRFSGHQFPNYSSELNVNALLLGDSALYLCASRTRGLAGPLEFFGPGTRLTVL.

This clone was counted at least ten times. This chain connects TRBV2 to TRBJ1-1; D uncertain. The germline V and J ends were trimmed by 7 bases and 4 bases, with 13 bases remaining between them. The CDR3 sequence is 13 residues long. Germline V gene data show CDR1 as SNHLY and CDR2 as FYNNEI. For the CDR3, the DNA is TGTGCCAGCACATTCGGGTCTCGCACTGAAGCTTTCTTT. Its protein is CASTFGSRTEAFF.

The chain links TRBV7-9 to TRBJ2-5; 10 nucleotides align to TRBD2. The germline V gene has CDR1 SEHNR and CDR2 FQNEAQ (reference sequence). The CDR3 contains 15 residues. The CDR3 sequence is CAGPKGASGGKTQYF. As DNA, the CDR3 is TGTGCAGGCCCAAAAGGGGCTAGCGGGGGTAAGACCCAGTACTTC.

There are many counts of this clone. V and J are TRBV27 and TRBJ2-6; D remains ambiguous. The ends were cut back, 5 bases at V and 0 bases at J, with 11 bases in the middle. The germline gives CDR1 MNHEY, CDR2 SMNVEV (reference sequence). This CDR3 is 16 amino acids long. The CDR3 is CASSLTDSSGANVLTF. The CDR3 nucleotides are TGTGCCAGCAGTCTAACCGATAGCTCTGGGGCCAACGTCCTGACTTTC.

This clone occurred many times. The rearrangement uses TRBV6-6 and TRBJ2-7; D tentatively reads TRBD1 or TRBD2 (7 bases each). V lost 3 bases and J 4 bases, leaving 16 bases between the germline ends. There are 15 residues in the CDR3. Germline lookup yields CDR1 MNHNY and CDR2 SVGAGI (reference sequence). CDR3 sequence: CASSYSRQGGYEQYF. The CDR3 nucleotides are TGTGCCAGCAGTTATTCCAGACAGGGAGGGTACGAGCAGTACTTC.

This clone was seen ten or more times. V is TRBV5-1 and J is TRBJ2-3; 13 nucleotides agree with TRBD2. This CDR3 comprises 16 residues. Germline V lookup: CDR1 SGHRS, CDR2 YFSETQ. V trimming: 4 bases; J trimming: 1 base; junction bases outside the gene matches: 3. CDR3 coding DNA: TGCGCCAGCAGCGGGGGACTAGCGGGGCGCACAGATACGCAGTATTTT. This translates into CASSGGLAGRTDTQYF. The complete variable domain, with remaining parts taken from reference TRBV5-1 and TRBJ2-3, reads KAGVTQTPRYLIKTRGQQVTLSCSPISGHRSVSWYQQTPGQGLQFLFEYFSETQRNKGNFPGRFSGRQFSNSRSEMNVSTLELGDSALYLCASSGGLAGRTDTQYFGPGTRLTVL.

This clone has at least ten counts. The chain has TRBV11-1 and TRBJ2-1; TRBD2 matches at 13 bases. The CDR3 runs 18 residues. Germline V gene lookup returns CDR1 SGHAT and CDR2 FQDESV (reference sequence). V was pared by 2 bases and J by 7 bases, with 11 bases of the junction left unmatched. CDR3 sequence: CASSLRSVTSGRANEQFF. The CDR3 DNA sequence: TGTGCCAGCAGCTTACGGTCCGTTACTAGCGGGAGGGCTAATGAGCAGTTCTTC.

This clone came up many times. The junction departs from the called germline gene at one end, perhaps through a read error. This chain connects TRBV13 to TRBJ2-7, with D tentatively TRBD1 (9 bases). Germline CDR1 and CDR2: PRHDT and FYEKMQ (reference sequence). This CDR3 contains 18 residues. CDR3 residues: CARSSAITGRDRDYEQYF. The CDR3 region has the DNA TGTGCCCGCAGCTCCGCCATCACCGGGAGGGACAGGGACTACGAGCAGTACTTC.

The table lists this clone with many counts. At one end the junction does not follow the germline gene, possibly because of a read error. The same CDR3 can be traced to other DNA sequences in this sample. This sequence joins TRBV10-3 and TRBJ1-2; D not certain. The CDR3 covers 15 residues. Germline V gene lookup returns CDR1 ENHRY and CDR2 SYGVKD. The CDR3 loop reads CAISLYQDGSDGYTF. The CDR3 region has the DNA TGTGCCATCTCGCTATACCAGGACGGTAGTGATGGCTATACCTTC.

This clone was seen ten or more times. The CDR3 protein is CASSEQGTGGLGELFF. CDR3 nucleotides: TGTGCCAGCAGTGAACAGGGGACAGGGGGCCTCGGGGAGCTGTTTTTT. This chain connects TRBV2 to TRBJ2-2; 12 positions agree with TRBD1. Per the germline V gene, CDR1 is SNHLY and CDR2 is FYNNEI. This CDR3 is 16 amino acids long. Losses at the gene ends were 2 bases for V and 7 bases for J; bases not matched to a gene: 5.

Ten or more counts support this clone. The V call is TRBV20-1, the J call TRBJ2-3, with a possible D match to TRBD1 (5 bases). V shed 1 base and J shed 7 bases, with 15 bases lying between them. Germline V lookup: CDR1 DFQATT, CDR2 SNEGSKA (reference sequence). CDR3 length: 14 amino acids. CDR3 loop: CSARVKDRLNTQYF. The CDR3, as DNA: TGCAGTGCTAGAGTGAAAGACAGACTTAATACGCAGTATTTT.

This clone was detected once. The final CDR3 position lacks the conserved phenylalanine or tryptophan, pointing to a likely read error. It is unclear where the CDR3 begins or ends on the DNA, so no DNA is shown, and the CDR3 is as TCRdb lists it. This chain connects TRBV7-9 to TRBJ2-1; the table assigns TRBD1, which was not confirmed against the DNA. With termini counted, the CDR3 has 9 amino acids. Germline-derived CDR1 and CDR2 are SEHNR and FQNEAQ (reference sequence). The CDR3 protein is CVSSLGGGP.

This clone was counted at least ten times. The chain combines TRBV5-1 with TRBJ1-2, with a possible D match to TRBD1 (5 bases). Germline V gene lookup returns CDR1 SGHRS and CDR2 YFSETQ. The CDR3 loop spans 12 amino acids. V lost 5 bases, J lost 4 bases, and 9 bases lay in between. The CDR3 sequence: CASSFDSYGYTF. CDR3 DNA sequence: TGCGCCAGCAGTTTTGACAGCTATGGCTACACCTTC.

This clone appeared many times. This rearrangement joins TRBV10-3 to TRBJ1-4; 7 bases map to TRBD1. This CDR3 comprises 13 residues. Germline assignment: CDR1 ENHRY and CDR2 SYGVKD. The junction had 9 bases not matched to a gene; V was cut back by 9 bases and J by 8 bases. The CDR3 sequence is CAIRDRVEEKLFF. Here the CDR3 DNA reads TGTGCCATTAGAGACAGGGTGGAGGAAAAACTGTTTTTT.

Many counts were recorded for this clone. The chain recombines TRBV7-9 with TRBJ1-2; D gene unclear. The V end was cut by 5 bases, the J end by 0 bases, with 10 bases between. This CDR3 comprises 14 residues. CDR1 is SEHNR and CDR2 is FQNEAQ in the germline V gene (reference sequence). CDR3: CASSPERANYGYTF. The CDR3 DNA follows: TGTGCCAGCAGCCCCGAGCGGGCTAACTATGGCTACACCTTC.

This clone has at least ten counts. The identical CDR3 is also encoded by other nucleotide sequences in the sample. The CDR3 DNA reads TGCAGCGCGCAACCGGGACTAGTAAACACCGGGGAGCTGTTTTTT. It is translated as CSAQPGLVNTGELFF. This rearrangement joins TRBV29-1 to TRBJ2-2, with 8 positions matching TRBD2. CDR3 length: 15 amino acids. J gave up 2 bases and V 7 bases, and 9 bases lay outside the gene matches. CDR1 SQVTM and CDR2 ANQGSEA come from the germline V gene.

This clone was recorded at least ten times. The V call is TRBV6-5, the J call TRBJ1-1; D uncertain. The CDR3 consists of 11 residues. V shed 1 base and J shed 9 bases, with 6 bases lying between them. Per germline, CDR1 MNHEY and CDR2 SVGAGI. The CDR3 nucleotides read TGTGCCAGCAGTTACTTGCAGAAAGCTTTCTTT. It encodes CASSYLQKAFF.

In the case of this clone: This clone may be a read error of a much larger clone one base away. The chain carries TRBV9 and TRBJ2-3; D unresolved. Germline CDR1 and CDR2: SGDLS and YYNGEE. This CDR3 region has 17 residues. The V end was cut by 0 bases, the J end by 1 base, with 15 bases between. The CDR3 here is CASSVAPPVLGTDTQYF. The CDR3 DNA follows: TGTGCCAGCAGCGTAGCCCCACCGGTACTCGGCACAGATACGCAGTATTTT. Using reference TRBV9 and TRBJ2-3 for the parts outside the CDR3, the full variable domain is DSGVTQTPKHLITATGQRVTLRCSPRSGDLSVYWYQQSLDQGLQFLIQYYNGEERAKGNILERFSAQQFPDLHSELNLSSLELGDSALYFCASSVAPPVLGTDTQYFGPGTRLTVL.

This clone was detected ten times or more. The CDR3 loop reads CAISGGTEKTGNTIYF. CDR3 DNA sequence: TGTGCCATCAGTGGGGGGACAGAGAAGACTGGAAACACCATATATTTT. The chain employs TRBV10-3 and TRBJ1-3; TRBD1 agrees at 7 bases. V gave up 4 bases and J gave up 2 bases; unmatched junction bases: 8. The CDR3 consists of 16 residues. Germline CDR1 is ENHRY and CDR2 is SYGVKD.

For this clone: One base away lies a much larger clone, so this may be a sequencing read error. The same CDR3 arises from other DNA sequences in this sample as well. The gene calls are TRBV7-9 and TRBJ2-7; no clear D gene. Per germline, CDR1 SEHNR and CDR2 FQNEAQ (reference sequence). The CDR3 length is 14 residues. The V and J ends lost 2 bases and 1 base respectively, with 9 bases between them. The CDR3 loop is CASSLSGRSYEQYV. The CDR3 DNA sequence: TGTGCCAGCAGCTTATCAGGTCGATCCTACGAGCAGTACGTC.